The 2 T cell receptor beta chains below were found in one sample sequenced in a study of blood T cell repertoires in COVID-19. TCRdb keeps only in-frame clones here, not all; method: immunoSEQ multiplex PCR. The table records 40,000 or so clones, 85% of them present only once. The sample consisted of peripheral blood. These TCRs come from a human donor in a cohort sampled during active COVID-19.

In its sample, this clone was seen a few times. One end of the junction varies from germline; a read error may be responsible. Within the sample, other DNA sequences also encode this same CDR3. The chain couples TRBV5-1 to TRBJ2-7; possibly TRBD2 for D (7 bases). CDR3 length equals 15 residues. Germline V CDR1 and CDR2: SGHRS, YFSETQ. The CDR3 coding sequence is TGCCCCAGCAGCTTGCCCGGGGGCGGGGGCTACGAGCAGTACTTC. Translated: CPSSLPGGGGYEQYF. Full variable domain (outside the CDR3, taken from reference TRBV5-1 and TRBJ2-7): KAGVTQTPRYLIKTRGQQVTLSCSPISGHRSVSWYQQTPGQGLQFLFEYFSETQRNKGNFPGRFSGRQFSNSRSEMNVSTLELGDSALYLCPSSLPGGGGYEQYFGPGTRLTVT.

The chain carries TRBV4-1 and TRBJ1-2; D remains unclear. V was clipped by 4 bases and J by 4 bases, with 13 bases between them. The CDR3 is 14 amino acids. Germline V gives CDR1 MGHRA, CDR2 YSYEKL. The CDR3 loop is CASSRTEAGYGYTF. CDR3 DNA: TGCGCCAGCAGCCGGACGGAGGCGGGCTATGGCTACACCTTC.